These 17 T cell receptor beta chains share one sample of origin, sequenced in a study of T cell responses to AZD1222 COVID-19 vaccine. Assay used: immunoSEQ multiplex PCR; TCRdb lists only in-frame clones, some missing. The sample contains approximately 100,000 clones, about nine tenths of which appear only once. This material consisted of peripheral blood, taken on day 0 of AZD1222 vaccination. The source is an adult in good health.

The chain carries TRBV4-2 and TRBJ2-2; 7 nucleotides agree with TRBD1. CDR3 length: 17 residues. Germline V gene data show CDR1 as LGHNA and CDR2 as YNFKEQ. The junction had 6 bases not matched to a gene; V was cut back by 0 bases and J by 2 bases. As DNA, the CDR3 is TGTGCCAGCAGCCAAGACCCCGGGACAGAAAACACCGGGGAGCTGTTTTTT. It is translated as CASSQDPGTENTGELFF.

The CDR3 DNA is TGTGCCAGCAGCCAAGGAGGGGCCGGGAGGATTAGGGATACGCAGTATTTT. It is translated as CASSQGGAGRIRDTQYF. This chain uses TRBV3-1 (or the pseudogene TRBV3-2) with TRBJ2-3; TRBD2 agrees at 7 bases. Germline V gene lookup returns CDR1 LGHDT and CDR2 YNNKEL (reference sequence). J was trimmed by 6 bases and V by 1 base; bases with no gene match: 13. The CDR3 has 17 residues.

V and J are TRBV7-9 and TRBJ2-4; D is unresolved. The CDR3 covers 13 residues. Deletions cut 6 bases from V and 8 bases from J, with 14 bases between. Germline V gene lookup returns CDR1 SEHNR and CDR2 FQNEAQ (reference sequence). CDR3 residues: CASSENPSYIQYF. The CDR3, as DNA: TGTGCCAGCAGTGAGAACCCCAGCTACATTCAGTACTTC.

The V and J genes are TRBV2 and TRBJ2-1, with 13 nucleotides matching TRBD2. V trimming: 4 bases; J trimming: 9 bases; junction bases outside the gene matches: 6. CDR1 and CDR2 (germline): SNHLY, FYNNEI. The CDR3 sequence is 15 residues long. The CDR3 nucleotides are TGTGCCAGCAGTGCCAGACTAGCGGGGGGAAGTGAGCAGTTCTTC. This gives the protein CASSARLAGGSEQFF.

The V and J genes are TRBV2 and TRBJ2-1; 11 nucleotides match TRBD2. CDR1 SNHLY and CDR2 FYNNEI come from the germline V gene. The CDR3 length is 14 residues. J was trimmed by 4 bases and V by 7 bases; bases with no gene match: 3. The CDR3 DNA reads TGTGCCAGCACCAGACTAGCGGGGTACAATGAGCAGTTCTTC. Translation: CASTRLAGYNEQFF.

This chain connects TRBV19 to TRBJ2-7; D unclear. Germline-derived CDR1 and CDR2 are LNHDA and SQIVND (reference sequence). This CDR3 region has 15 residues. Trimming stripped 3 bases from V and 4 bases from J, with 16 bases between. The CDR3 DNA follows: TGTGCCAGTAGTATGGGGATTTACCAAACATACGAGCAGTACTTC. As protein: CASSMGIYQTYEQYF.

The rearrangement links TRBV7-6 to TRBJ1-3; TRBD1 matches 7 bases. J lost 4 bases, V lost 1 base, and 7 bases had no gene match. This CDR3 is 16 amino acids long. The germline V gene has CDR1 SGHVS and CDR2 FNYEAQ. The CDR3 nucleotides are TGTGCCAGCAGCTTAGGGACAGGAGCAGCCGGAAACACCATATATTTT. Amino acids: CASSLGTGAAGNTIYF.

The rearrangement uses TRBV12-3 or TRBV12-4 and TRBJ1-1; D gene uncertain. Trimming took off 6 bases at V and 7 bases at J, with 9 bases between the two ends. This CDR3 has 11 amino acids. CDR3: CASRTPVEAFF. CDR3 nucleotide sequence: TGTGCCAGCAGAACCCCTGTTGAAGCTTTCTTT.

The chain uses TRBV7-2 and TRBJ1-4; a weak D match, TRBD1 (5 bases). The germline CDR1 and CDR2 sequences are SGHTA and FQGNSA. V was pared by 1 base and J by 8 bases, with 17 bases between. The CDR3 is 16 residues long. CDR3 nucleotide sequence: TGTGCCAGCAGCTTAGGTCCAGGCAGGGAGGGCGAAAAACTGTTTTTT. Its protein product is CASSLGPGREGEKLFF.

The chain has TRBV12-3 or TRBV12-4 and TRBJ1-6; tentative D call: TRBD1 (6 bases). Trimming took 8 bases from V and 13 from J, leaving 15 bases between them. The CDR3 runs 12 residues. This CDR3 is CASSWGARPLHF. The CDR3 DNA follows: TGTGCCAGCTCGTGGGGGGCTCGGCCCCTCCACTTT.

V usage is TRBV6-5 and J usage is TRBJ1-1, with 10 bases lining up with TRBD1. With V trimmed by 10 bases and J by 0 bases, 5 bases remained unmatched. The CDR3 is made up of 14 amino acids. Germline CDR1 reads MNHEY; CDR2 reads SVGAGI. The CDR3 region has the DNA TGTGCCACGACAGGGGGCCCCCTGAACACTGAAGCTTTCTTT. This encodes CATTGGPLNTEAFF.

This clone has only one observation. The gene calls are TRBV11-2 and TRBJ2-3; 7 bases map to TRBD1. Germline V gene sequence: CDR1 SGHAT, CDR2 FQNNGV. The CDR3 runs 16 residues. V lost 3 bases to trimming and J lost 4 bases; unmatched junction nucleotides: 10. CDR3 in DNA: TGTGCCAGCAGCTTTGGGGTAAACAGGGGAGCAGATACGCAGTATTTT. Encoded protein: CASSFGVNRGADTQYF.

The rearrangement uses TRBV5-1 and TRBJ2-7, with 11 bases aligning to TRBD1. The CDR3 spans 18 residues. V gave up 3 bases and J gave up 2 bases; unmatched junction bases: 13. Germline CDR1 is SGHRS and CDR2 is YFSETQ. As DNA, the CDR3 is TGCGCCAGCAGCTGGGAGGCCGGGACAGGGGGACCGACCTACGAGCAGTACTTC. It yields the protein CASSWEAGTGGPTYEQYF.

This clone appeared once. V and J are TRBV7-9 and TRBJ1-1; D is possibly TRBD1 (5 bases). Trimming took off 5 bases at V and 7 bases at J, with 11 bases between the two ends. CDR3 length equals 12 residues. CDR1 SEHNR and CDR2 FQNEAQ come from the germline V gene (reference sequence). The CDR3 is CASSPGWYEAFF. DNA for the CDR3: TGTGCCAGCAGCCCAGGGTGGTATGAAGCTTTCTTT.

This sequence joins TRBV6-5 and TRBJ1-2; 8 bases match TRBD1. The length of the CDR3 is 14 residues. Germline trimming cut 4 bases from V and 6 bases from J; bases unmatched to any gene: 7. Per the germline V gene, CDR1 is MNHEY and CDR2 is SVGAGI. The CDR3 protein is CASSSGQGTDGYTF. As DNA, the CDR3 is TGTGCCAGCAGTTCAGGACAGGGAACGGATGGCTACACCTTC.

The genes are TRBV5-1 and TRBJ2-5, with a possible D match to TRBD2 (5 bases). Trimming pared 6 bases from V and 4 bases from J, leaving 19 bases between. CDR1 is SGHRS and CDR2 is YFSETQ in the germline V gene. This CDR3 has 15 amino acids. CDR3 residues: CASKGSPGIGETQYF. As DNA, the CDR3 is TGCGCCAGCAAAGGGAGCCCGGGAATAGGAGAGACCCAGTACTTC.

Details on this clone: Within the sample, other DNA sequences also encode this same CDR3. This chain uses TRBV7-2 with TRBJ1-1; D gene ambiguous. CDR3 size: 13 residues. V was shortened by 3 bases and J by 3 bases, with 8 bases between the two germline ends. Germline assignment: CDR1 SGHTA and CDR2 FQGNSA. The CDR3 DNA follows: TGTGCCAGCAGCTTCGTGAGGGACACTGAAGCTTTCTTT. As protein: CASSFVRDTEAFF.